This T cell receptor (beta chain) was recovered during a study of cytomegalovirus exposure and HLA in healthy donors. This clone came up once. The study ran its PCR with 60 Vbeta and 13 Jbeta primers. Clones were read by immunoSEQ multiplex PCR, and TCRdb kept only the in-frame ones, dropping some. Seen here are 95,000 to 150,000 clones, 75% observed once, and the top ten hold 2.9%. CDR1 is SGHVS, CDR2 FQNEAQ, per germline. The germline V and J ends were trimmed by 1 base and 1 base, with 7 bases remaining between them. The CDR3 runs to 14 residues. The source is a middle-aged woman in good health and CMV-seropositive. Sequencing was performed on PBMCs. V usage is TRBV7-8 and J usage is TRBJ1-1, with D hard to call. CDR3 sequence: CASSLVSKNTEAFF. In DNA form, the CDR3 reads TGTGCCAGCAGCTTAGTGTCTAAGAACACTGAAGCTTTCTTT.